Listed below are T cell receptor beta chains from one sample, sequenced in a study of blood T cell repertoires in COVID-19. Assay used: immunoSEQ multiplex PCR; TCRdb lists only in-frame clones, some missing. The table lists 250,000 to 300,000 clones, just over 90% of them singletons. The sequencing input was peripheral blood. Every receptor here comes from a woman aged 25 to 39 with COVID-19, enrolled during active disease. The conserved cysteine and the conserved F or W are not part of the CDR3 here. The D gene is left open where the match is weak.

>.|TRBV6-5|TRBJ2-1
ASSARSEQF
>.|TRBV2|TRBJ1-4
ASSAVGETNEKLF
>.|TRBV7-2|TRBJ2-7
ASSPAGRGGYEQY
>TRBD1|TRBV2|TRBJ2-1
ASKNRDRDNEQF
>.|TRBV3-1/TRBV3-2|TRBJ1-2
ASSQEYFSNYGYT
>.|TRBV19|TRBJ1-1
ASSIVQGRPNTEAF
>TRBD2|TRBV29-1|TRBJ2-1
SVESGMEF
>TRBD2|TRBV11-3|TRBJ2-7
ASSPSGTSIIPEQY
>.|TRBV27|TRBJ1-2
ASRSGVVAGYT
>.|TRBV4-2|TRBJ2-1
ASSQTTRTYNEQF
>.|TRBV9|TRBJ1-2
ASSVLSSGNYGYT
>.|TRBV6-5|TRBJ1-5
ASGATTLSNQPQH
>TRBD2|TRBV18|TRBJ2-1
ASSPMVSGAGEQF
>.|TRBV5-8|TRBJ2-7
ASSLVQATYEQY
>.|TRBV5-8|TRBJ2-7
ASTLGVGRGVHEQY
>.|TRBV11-1|TRBJ2-7
ASSLRGRGSSYEQY
>.|TRBV11-2|TRBJ2-5
ASSLAQETQY
>TRBD2|TRBV19|TRBJ2-2
ATGGLAGGWTGELF